This is a list of T cell receptor beta chains from one sample in a study of blood T cell repertoires in COVID-19. TCRdb's copy holds only in-frame clones and misses some; the assay was immunoSEQ multiplex PCR. The table records 95,000 to 100,000 clones, approximately 92% of them present only once. The sequenced sample consisted of peripheral blood. These receptors all come from a man aged 50-60 years with active COVID-19. CDR3s include the opening cysteine and the closing phenylalanine or tryptophan. The D gene is left open where the match is weak. Rows give clone size only sometimes, using once, few, many, or a class for an expanded clone.

J gene: TRBJ2-7; clone size: -; V gene: TRBV5-6; D gene: -; CDR3 DNA: TGTGCCAGCAGCTTGTCCCTCTCCGAGCAGTACTTC; CDR3 protein: CASSLSLSEQYF
J gene: TRBJ1-1; clone size: -; V gene: TRBV10-3; D gene: -; CDR3 DNA: TGTGCCATCATGTCGGAGGTGAACACTGAAGCTTTCTTT; CDR3 protein: CAIMSEVNTEAFF
J gene: TRBJ2-1; clone size: -; V gene: TRBV5-5; D gene: -; CDR3 DNA: TGTGCCAGCAGCTTGGGCACAGGCTACAATGAGCAGTTCTTC; CDR3 protein: CASSLGTGYNEQFF
J gene: TRBJ2-5; clone size: -; V gene: TRBV7-8; D gene: TRBD1; CDR3 DNA: TGTGCCAGCAGCTCCTGGGACAGGGAGACCCAGTACTTC; CDR3 protein: CASSSWDRETQYF
J gene: TRBJ2-7; clone size: -; V gene: TRBV4-2; D gene: TRBD1; CDR3 DNA: TGTGCCAGCAGCCAAGATATACCGGGACAGGGATCCTACGAGCAGTACTTC; CDR3 protein: CASSQDIPGQGSYEQYF
J gene: TRBJ1-1; clone size: -; V gene: TRBV5-6; D gene: -; CDR3 DNA: TGTGCCAGCAGCGCGGCTGGCAGAATGAACACTGAAGCTTTCTTT; CDR3 protein: CASSAAGRMNTEAFF
J gene: TRBJ2-1; clone size: -; V gene: TRBV5-1; D gene: TRBD2; CDR3 DNA: TGCGCCAGCAGCTTGGGTCTAGCGGGAGTTGGTGAGCAGTTCTTC; CDR3 protein: CASSLGLAGVGEQFF
J gene: TRBJ2-1; clone size: -; V gene: TRBV2; D gene: TRBD2; CDR3 DNA: TGTGCCAGCATGCGGGAGAGCTCCTACAATGAGCAGTTCTTC; CDR3 protein: CASMRESSYNEQFF
J gene: TRBJ2-7; clone size: once; V gene: TRBV6-5; D gene: TRBD1; CDR3 DNA: TGTGCCAGCAGCGACAGGGCCCTAACCTCCTACGAGCAGTACTTC; CDR3 protein: CASSDRALTSYEQYF
J gene: TRBJ1-5; clone size: -; V gene: TRBV6-6; D gene: -; CDR3 DNA: TGTGCCAGCAGTTCACCCGACGGGGGGGAACAGCCCCAGCATTTT; CDR3 protein: CASSSPDGGEQPQHF
J gene: TRBJ1-6; clone size: once; V gene: TRBV18; D gene: -; CDR3 DNA: TGTGCCAGCTCACCAGCGGGGGTCGATTCACCCCTCCACTTT; CDR3 protein: CASSPAGVDSPLHF
J gene: TRBJ2-7; clone size: -; V gene: TRBV5-4; D gene: TRBD2; CDR3 DNA: TGTGCCAGCAGCTCACCCGGGACTAGCGGGAGCTACGAGCAGTACTTC; CDR3 protein: CASSSPGTSGSYEQYF
J gene: TRBJ1-1; clone size: -; V gene: TRBV12-3/TRBV12-4; D gene: -; CDR3 DNA: TGTGCCAGCAGTTTAGGAGAGCCGGCTTTCTTT; CDR3 protein: CASSLGEPAFF
J gene: TRBJ2-5; clone size: -; V gene: TRBV5-6; D gene: TRBD2; CDR3 DNA: TGTGCCAGCAGCCGTCTCCTAGCGGTTGACTTACCCCAGTACTTC; CDR3 protein: CASSRLLAVDLPQYF
J gene: TRBJ2-3; clone size: -; V gene: TRBV24-1; D gene: TRBD2; CDR3 DNA: TGTGCCACCAGTGTTGGCGGGAGGACTATAAGCACAGATACGCAGTATTTT; CDR3 protein: CATSVGGRTISTDTQYF
J gene: TRBJ2-7; clone size: -; V gene: TRBV4-1; D gene: TRBD2; CDR3 DNA: TGCGCCAGCAGCCAAGACACTAGCGGGGTACTCTACGAGCAGTACTTC; CDR3 protein: CASSQDTSGVLYEQYF
J gene: TRBJ1-2; clone size: -; V gene: TRBV6-5; D gene: -; CDR3 DNA: TGTGCCAGCAGCCCAGGAGGGGTGGTGAGCTATGGCTACACCTTC; CDR3 protein: CASSPGGVVSYGYTF
J gene: TRBJ2-3; clone size: -; V gene: TRBV7-2; D gene: TRBD2; CDR3 DNA: TGTGCCAGCAGCTTTGCAGGACTAGCGGGAGGGCCGTTGGCAGATACGCAGTATTTT; CDR3 protein: CASSFAGLAGGPLADTQYF
J gene: TRBJ2-5; clone size: -; V gene: TRBV5-1; D gene: TRBD1; CDR3 DNA: TGCGCCAGCAGCACGGGACAGACCTCCCGGGAGACCCAGTACTTC; CDR3 protein: CASSTGQTSRETQYF
J gene: TRBJ1-5; clone size: -; V gene: TRBV19; D gene: TRBD1; CDR3 DNA: TGTGCCAGTAGTGCCGGGACAGGGTTGGGTCAGCCCCAGCATTTT; CDR3 protein: CASSAGTGLGQPQHF
J gene: TRBJ1-2; clone size: -; V gene: TRBV28; D gene: TRBD1; CDR3 DNA: TGTGCCAGCGGGACAGTCATTTATGGCTACACCTTC; CDR3 protein: CASGTVIYGYTF
J gene: TRBJ2-2; clone size: -; V gene: TRBV10-3; D gene: -; CDR3 DNA: TGTGCCATCACACCGACAGAGAGCACCGGGGAGCTGTTTTTT; CDR3 protein: CAITPTESTGELFF
J gene: TRBJ1-1; clone size: -; V gene: TRBV10-2; D gene: TRBD1; CDR3 DNA: TGCGCCAGCGGAAAGGACAGGGCGAACACTGAAGCTTTCTTT; CDR3 protein: CASGKDRANTEAFF
J gene: TRBJ2-4; clone size: -; V gene: TRBV7-8; D gene: TRBD2; CDR3 DNA: TGTGCCACCTCCAGACGAGGGACTAGCGCTCCACAGAAGGCCAAAAACATTCAGTACTTC; CDR3 protein: CATSRRGTSAPQKAKNIQYF
J gene: TRBJ2-3; clone size: -; V gene: TRBV6-6; D gene: -; CDR3 DNA: TGTGCCAGCAGTCCAATCCGTAGCGGAGGGGGCACAGATACGCAGTATTTT; CDR3 protein: CASSPIRSGGGTDTQYF
J gene: TRBJ2-7; clone size: -; V gene: TRBV5-1; D gene: -; CDR3 DNA: TGCGCCAGCAGCTCCAACTATCTGACAGGAAACTACGAGCAGTACTTC; CDR3 protein: CASSSNYLTGNYEQYF
J gene: TRBJ2-1; clone size: -; V gene: TRBV6-5; D gene: -; CDR3 DNA: TGTGCCAGCAGTTACAGTGCGGGCTCCTACAATGAGCAGTTCTTC; CDR3 protein: CASSYSAGSYNEQFF
J gene: TRBJ2-7; clone size: -; V gene: TRBV10-1; D gene: TRBD2; CDR3 DNA: TGCGCCAGCAGCGCCGGACTAGCGGGAGTGTTAACCGAGCAGTACTTC; CDR3 protein: CASSAGLAGVLTEQYF
J gene: TRBJ1-1; clone size: -; V gene: TRBV4-1; D gene: TRBD1; CDR3 DNA: TGCGCCAGCAGCCAAGCGGACAGGGTGAACACTGAAGCTTTCTTT; CDR3 protein: CASSQADRVNTEAFF
J gene: TRBJ2-5; clone size: -; V gene: TRBV27; D gene: TRBD2; CDR3 DNA: TGTGCCAGCAGTTTCGGGACTAGCGGGAGCGGGTGGCAAGAGACCCAGTACTTC; CDR3 protein: CASSFGTSGSGWQETQYF
J gene: TRBJ1-3; clone size: -; V gene: TRBV15; D gene: -; CDR3 DNA: TGTGCCACCAGCAGAGGAAGGTCGCGAGGGAGTTCCTCTGGAAACACCATATATTTT; CDR3 protein: CATSRGRSRGSSSGNTIYF
J gene: TRBJ1-2; clone size: -; V gene: TRBV5-4; D gene: TRBD1; CDR3 DNA: TGTGCCAGCAGCTCGGGGACAGGGGGTGGCTATGGCTACACCTTC; CDR3 protein: CASSSGTGGGYGYTF
J gene: TRBJ1-1; clone size: once; V gene: TRBV13; D gene: -; CDR3 DNA: TGTGCCAGCAGCCAGGGCAGGGGAAACACTGAAGCTTTCTTT; CDR3 protein: CASSQGRGNTEAFF
J gene: TRBJ2-7; clone size: -; V gene: TRBV19; D gene: -; CDR3 DNA: TGTGCCAGTAGTATATCCGGGACAAGAGCCGACTACGAGCAGTACTTC; CDR3 protein: CASSISGTRADYEQYF
J gene: TRBJ2-1; clone size: -; V gene: TRBV5-1; D gene: TRBD2; CDR3 DNA: TGCGCCAGCAGCTTGGCGGGGCTAGCGGGAGGCAAGCTAATCGGTAATGAGCAGTTCTTC; CDR3 protein: CASSLAGLAGGKLIGNEQFF
J gene: TRBJ2-1; clone size: -; V gene: TRBV15; D gene: TRBD2; CDR3 DNA: TGTGCCACCAGCAGAGGGGGACTAGCGGGATACAATGAGCAGTTCTTC; CDR3 protein: CATSRGGLAGYNEQFF
J gene: TRBJ1-2; clone size: -; V gene: TRBV19; D gene: -; CDR3 DNA: TGTGCCAGTGTATACAGAGTGGGAGACTATGGCTACACCTTC; CDR3 protein: CASVYRVGDYGYTF